The rows below give T cell receptor beta chains drawn from one sample of a study of naive and memory T cell subsets. One entry per CDR3 protein, called by TCRdb with MiXCR from the UMI-ligation and nested PCR reads. This sample carries around 14,000 distinct CDR3 sequences, about 5% of them seen once, and the ten largest clones take under 9.5%. The sample here was skin, taken from a tuberculin skin test site. Receptors originate from an adult in good health. Both conserved end residues are part of each CDR3. A D gene is named only where the DNA matches it firmly. Clone size is given for some rows only: seen once, a few or many times, or a class if the clone is expanded.

clone_size | d_call | j_call | v_call | cdr3_aa | cdr3_nt
few | . | TRBJ2-3 | TRBV7-8 | CASSTRADTRYF | TGTGCCAGCAGCACCCGCGCAGATACGCGGTATTTT
many | . | TRBJ2-5 | TRBV29-1 | CSWGEFEETQYF | TGCAGCTGGGGGGAATTCGAAGAGACCCAGTACTTC
medium-sized | . | TRBJ1-2 | TRBV6-5 | CASSQGLLYGYTF | TGTGCCAGCAGTCAGGGTTTGCTCTATGGCTACACCTTC
medium-sized | TRBD2 | TRBJ2-1 | TRBV7-2 | CASSFGGGPYNEQFF | TGTGCCAGCAGCTTTGGCGGGGGTCCCTACAATGAGCAGTTCTTC
many | TRBD2 | TRBJ2-3 | TRBV20-1 | CSARDAGGPTDTQYF | TGCAGTGCTAGAGACGCGGGGGGGCCGACAGATACGCAGTATTTT
many | TRBD2 | TRBJ2-1 | TRBV18 | CASSPSRAGVTQNEQFF | TGTGCCAGCTCACCATCGCGAGCGGGGGTTACGCAAAATGAGCAGTTCTTC
many | TRBD1 | TRBJ1-5 | TRBV2 | CASARQGWQPQHF | TGTGCCAGCGCGCGACAGGGTTGGCAGCCCCAGCATTTT
many | . | TRBJ1-6 | TRBV7-2 | CASSPQLNSPLHF | TGTGCCAGCAGCCCCCAACTCAATTCACCCCTCCACTTT
many | . | TRBJ1-1 | TRBV5-1 | CASSIQGSEAFF | TGCGCCAGCAGCATCCAGGGTTCTGAAGCTTTCTTT
many | . | TRBJ1-2 | TRBV5-6 | CASSSIGLIYGYTF | TGTGCCAGCAGCTCCATAGGACTCATCTATGGCTACACCTTC
many | . | TRBJ2-5 | TRBV18 | CASSPKGRETQYF | TGTGCCAGCTCACCCAAGGGCAGAGAGACCCAGTACTTC
medium-sized | . | TRBJ2-2 | TRBV16 | CASSQFGANTGELFF | TGTGCCAGCAGCCAGTTCGGAGCGAACACCGGGGAGCTGTTTTTT
medium-sized | . | TRBJ1-1 | TRBV5-1 | CASSPEGSGAFF | TGCGCCAGCAGCCCGGAGGGGTCAGGAGCTTTCTTT
many | TRBD1 | TRBJ1-6 | TRBV20-1 | CSARDMTGWPNWALHF | TGCAGTGCTAGAGATATGACAGGGTGGCCAAATTGGGCCCTCCACTTT
many | . | TRBJ2-3 | TRBV20-1 | CSARGAIPVF | TGCAGTGCTAGAGGAGCAATCCCGGTTTTT
few | . | TRBJ1-1 | TRBV5-1 | CASSLRTTTEAFF | TGCGCCAGCAGCTTGCGGACTACCACTGAAGCTTTCTTT
many | TRBD2 | TRBJ2-1 | TRBV4-3 | CASSRWTSANEQFF | TGCGCCAGCAGCCGTTGGACTAGCGCCAATGAGCAGTTCTTC
many | TRBD1 | TRBJ2-7 | TRBV18 | CASSPTWTGGYEQYF | TGTGCCAGCTCACCAACATGGACAGGAGGTTACGAGCAGTACTTC
medium-sized | . | TRBJ2-1 | TRBV5-1 | CASSEGTWDEQFF | TGCGCCAGCAGCGAGGGGACTTGGGATGAGCAGTTCTTC
medium-sized | . | TRBJ2-7 | TRBV27 | CASSRGSSYEQYF | TGTGCCAGCAGCCGGGGCAGCTCCTACGAGCAGTACTTC
few | . | TRBJ1-5 | TRBV3-1 | CASSQLDQPQHF | TGTGCCAGCAGCCAGCTGGATCAGCCCCAGCATTTT
many | . | TRBJ2-5 | TRBV5-1 | CASSLMQETQYF | TGCGCCAGCAGCCTAATGCAAGAGACCCAGTACTTC
few | . | TRBJ2-6 | TRBV11-2 | CASSSSLYSGANVLTF | TGTGCCAGCAGCTCCTCCCTCTACTCTGGGGCCAACGTCCTGACTTTC
many | . | TRBJ2-1 | TRBV4-1 | CASSPSPMDEQFF | TGCGCCAGCAGCCCCTCGCCTATGGATGAGCAGTTCTTC
medium-sized | . | TRBJ2-7 | TRBV20-1 | CSAREGTGSYEQYF | TGCAGTGCTAGAGAGGGTACCGGCTCCTACGAGCAGTACTTC
many | . | TRBJ2-3 | TRBV2 | CASRNLGQGRGDTQYF | TGTGCCAGCAGAAATCTGGGGCAGGGGCGTGGAGATACGCAGTATTTT
many | . | TRBJ2-7 | TRBV14 | CASSPMTALGLGEQYF | TGTGCCAGCAGCCCAATGACAGCCCTGGGTTTAGGAGAGCAGTACTTC
many | TRBD2 | TRBJ2-3 | TRBV6-5 | CASSLRAGYTDTQYF | TGTGCCAGCAGCCTTCGAGCGGGGTACACAGATACGCAGTATTTT
many | . | TRBJ2-2 | TRBV7-7 | CASSLAGTQNTGELFF | TGTGCTAGCAGCTTAGCCGGGACACAAAACACCGGGGAGCTGTTTTTT
medium-sized | . | TRBJ2-7 | TRBV7-9 | CASSLQTYEQYF | TGTGCCAGCAGCTTACAAACCTACGAGCAGTACTTC
many | . | TRBJ2-2 | TRBV11-2 | CASSLYTKELFF | TGTGCCAGCAGCTTATACACGAAGGAGCTGTTTTTT
. | . | TRBJ2-3 | TRBV5-4 | CASSLLGAADTQYF | TGTGCCAGCAGCTTGCTAGGGGCGGCGGATACGCAGTATTTT
medium-sized | . | TRBJ2-2 | TRBV4-3 | CASSHSSNTGELFF | TGCGCCAGCAGCCATAGTTCCAACACCGGGGAGCTGTTTTTT
medium-sized | TRBD1 | TRBJ1-6 | TRBV6-2/TRBV6-3 | CASSSAGTATSPLHF | TGTGCCAGCAGTTCAGCCGGGACAGCAACCTCACCCCTCCACTTT
many | . | TRBJ2-3 | TRBV2 | CASSDAGYTDTQYF | TGTGCCAGCAGTGATGCAGGTTACACAGATACGCAGTATTTT
medium-sized | . | TRBJ2-5 | TRBV10-3 | CAISDGPGPQETQYF | TGTGCCATCAGTGATGGTCCGGGCCCCCAAGAGACCCAGTACTTC
medium-sized | . | TRBJ2-7 | TRBV5-6 | CASSLGLTNSYEQYF | TGTGCCAGCAGCTTGGGGTTGACGAATAGCTACGAGCAGTACTTC
. | . | TRBJ1-3 | TRBV19 | CASSKFGGSSGNTIYF | TGTGCCAGTTCCAAATTCGGGGGCAGCTCTGGAAACACCATATATTTT